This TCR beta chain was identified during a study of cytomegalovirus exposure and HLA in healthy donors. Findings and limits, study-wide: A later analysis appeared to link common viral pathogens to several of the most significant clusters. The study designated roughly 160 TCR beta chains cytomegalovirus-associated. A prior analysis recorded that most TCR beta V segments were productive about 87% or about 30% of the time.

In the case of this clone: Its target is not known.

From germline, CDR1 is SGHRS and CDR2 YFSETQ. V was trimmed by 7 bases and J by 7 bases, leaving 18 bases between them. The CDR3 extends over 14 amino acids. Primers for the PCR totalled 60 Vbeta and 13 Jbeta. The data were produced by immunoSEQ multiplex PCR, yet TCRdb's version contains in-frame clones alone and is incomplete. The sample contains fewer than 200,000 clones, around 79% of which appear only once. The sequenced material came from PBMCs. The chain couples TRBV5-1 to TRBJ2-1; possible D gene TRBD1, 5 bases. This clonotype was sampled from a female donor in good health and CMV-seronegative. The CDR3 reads CASRQSPSSNEQFF. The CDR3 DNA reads TGCGCCAGCCGACAGAGTCCTTCTTCTAATGAGCAGTTCTTC.